This record concerns one TCR beta chain sequence. This record belongs to a study of blood T cell repertoires in COVID-19. Looking at the study overall: The samples span acute and convalescent COVID-19 from the United States, Italy and Spain. PBMCs, B-cell-depleted T cells, or T cells were the source of the cDNA or gDNA that made up the material.

This CDR3 comprises 14 residues. The V gene's germline CDR1 is MNHEY and CDR2 SVGAGI. With V trimmed by 6 bases and J by 2 bases, 4 bases remained unmatched. Per the original methods: For nucleated cells, counts were estimated from reference gene primer amplification. Repertoires were generated with immunoSEQ multiplex PCR, while TCRdb's copy carries only in-frame clones and drops some. That table furnishes V, J and clone size, whereas the DNA furnished D and trimming. The sample records about 140,000 clones, about nine tenths being singletons. This receptor was obtained from an elderly woman with acute or convalescent COVID-19. The sample taken for sequencing was peripheral blood. The genes are TRBV6-5 and TRBJ1-3; TRBD1 matches at 7 bases. This chain's CDR3 is CASSFDRAGNTIYF. CDR3 DNA: TGTGCCAGCAGCTTTGACAGGGCTGGAAACACCATATATTTT.